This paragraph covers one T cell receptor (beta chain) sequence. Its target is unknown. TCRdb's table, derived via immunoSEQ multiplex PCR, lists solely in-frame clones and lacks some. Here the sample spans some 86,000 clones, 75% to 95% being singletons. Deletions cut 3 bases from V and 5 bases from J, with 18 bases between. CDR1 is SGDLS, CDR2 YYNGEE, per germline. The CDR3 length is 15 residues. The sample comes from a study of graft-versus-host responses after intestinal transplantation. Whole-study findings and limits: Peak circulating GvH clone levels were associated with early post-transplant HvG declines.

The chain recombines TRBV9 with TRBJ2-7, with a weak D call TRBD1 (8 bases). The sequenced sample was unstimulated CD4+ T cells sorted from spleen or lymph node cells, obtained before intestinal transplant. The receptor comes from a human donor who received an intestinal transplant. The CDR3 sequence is CASSATLTGGDEQYF. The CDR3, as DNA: TGTGCCAGCAGCGCCACCTTAACAGGGGGGGACGAGCAGTACTTC.